A single sample is the source of the 26 T cell receptor beta chains below, sequenced in a study of blood T cell repertoires in COVID-19. The repertoire was sequenced with immunoSEQ multiplex PCR; TCRdb's copy has only in-frame clones and lacks some. In the table there are 150,000 to 200,000 clones, around nine tenths of which are singletons. The sequenced sample was peripheral blood. These receptors were collected from a woman aged 70 to 79 with COVID-19, enrolled during active disease.

The CDR3 spells CASRKGSTNEKLFF. As DNA, the CDR3 is TGTGCCAGCAGGAAGGGGTCAACTAATGAAAAACTGTTTTTT. J is TRBJ1-4 and V is TRBV2; possible D gene TRBD1, 5 bases. The V and J ends lost 6 bases and 0 bases respectively, with 8 bases between them. Germline loops: CDR1 SNHLY, CDR2 FYNNEI. This CDR3 contains 14 residues.

The chain employs TRBV5-4 and TRBJ2-7; D may be TRBD1 (8 bases). The CDR3 has 14 residues. In germline, CDR1 is SGHNT, CDR2 YYREEE (reference sequence). The V gene lost 4 bases and the J gene lost 7 bases, with 18 bases spanning the gap. In nucleotides, the CDR3 is TGTGCCAGCAGCACCGACAGGGGAGGGAAGGAGCAGTACTTC. Protein sequence: CASSTDRGGKEQYF.

V usage is TRBV6-5 and J usage is TRBJ2-7; the match to TRBD1 covers 8 bases. Germline trimming cut 6 bases from V and 1 base from J; bases unmatched to any gene: 5. The length of the CDR3 is 14 residues. Germline CDR1 is MNHEY and CDR2 is SVGAGI. CDR3: CASSPGTGSYEQYF. In DNA, the CDR3 is TGTGCCAGCAGCCCCGGGACAGGATCCTACGAGCAGTACTTC.

The chain carries TRBV14 and TRBJ2-1; TRBD2 is a possible D gene (6 bases). The CDR3 has 17 amino acids. Looked up from germline, CDR1 is SGHDN and CDR2 is FVKESK. V shed 8 bases and J shed 0 bases, with 20 bases lying between them. The CDR3 DNA reads TGTGCCAGCCAAATTCAAGCGGGTCCGGGCTCCTACAATGAGCAGTTCTTC. It is translated as CASQIQAGPGSYNEQFF.

The J gene is TRBJ2-6, the V gene TRBV3-1 (or the pseudogene TRBV3-2); 11 positions agree with TRBD2. Germline lookup yields CDR1 LGHDT and CDR2 YNNKEL (reference sequence). CDR3 size: 19 residues. Trimming took 4 bases from V and 1 from J; bases not matched to a gene: 9. The DNA for the CDR3 is TGTGCCAGCAGCCTAACAACTAGCGGGGGTTTTTCTGGGGCCAACGTCCTGACTTTC. This sequence encodes CASSLTTSGGFSGANVLTF.

The chain uses TRBV5-1 and TRBJ1-5; 8 bases align to TRBD1. J lost 6 bases, V lost 4 bases, and 3 bases had no gene match. There are 13 residues in the CDR3. Germline CDR1 SGHRS, CDR2 YFSETQ. The CDR3 DNA reads TGCGCCAGCAGCGGCGGACAGGGTCAGCCCCAGCATTTT. Residues: CASSGGQGQPQHF.

As DNA, the CDR3 is TGTGCCATCAGTGAGTCACGCAGCTCCTACGAGCAGTACTTC. Translating gives CAISESRSSYEQYF. This chain joins TRBV10-3 and TRBJ2-7; D unclear. The CDR3 has 14 amino acids. Germline CDR1 is ENHRY and CDR2 is SYGVKD. The V and J ends lost 0 bases and 0 bases respectively, with 6 bases between them.

The V and J genes are TRBV7-9 and TRBJ1-1, with 11 bases identical to TRBD1. J was trimmed by 2 bases and V by 5 bases; bases with no gene match: 7. The CDR3 spans 16 residues. Germline CDR1 and CDR2: SEHNR and FQNEAQ (reference sequence). The DNA of the CDR3 is TGTGCCAGCAGCCCCGGGGACAGGGGGTTCAACACTGAAGCTTTCTTT. It yields the protein CASSPGDRGFNTEAFF.

The V and J genes are TRBV7-9 and TRBJ2-5; D call uncertain. Germline CDR1 SEHNR, CDR2 FQNEAQ (reference sequence). The CDR3 is 15 amino acids. Trimming stripped 0 bases from V and 4 bases from J, with 12 bases between. The CDR3 DNA reads as TGTGCCAGCAGCTTAGCCTGGTCTACCCGAGAGACCCAGTACTTC. Translation gives CASSLAWSTRETQYF.

The genes are TRBV19 and TRBJ1-5; unclear D gene. V dropped 2 bases and J dropped 1 base, with 9 bases sitting between them. The germline gives CDR1 LNHDA, CDR2 SQIVND (reference sequence). The CDR3 spans 15 residues. Here the CDR3 reads CASSINSGSNQPQHF. For the CDR3, the DNA is TGTGCCAGTAGTATAAATTCAGGAAGCAATCAGCCCCAGCATTTT.

The chain recombines TRBV7-2 with TRBJ2-7; weak D call: TRBD2 (6 bases). Trimming pared 5 bases from V and 8 bases from J, leaving 13 bases between. This CDR3 comprises 12 residues. Germline V gene sequence: CDR1 SGHTA, CDR2 FQGNSA. The CDR3 sequence is CASSHGLIQQYF. CDR3 coding DNA: TGTGCCAGCAGCCACGGACTAATCCAGCAGTACTTC.

The chain uses TRBV7-9 and TRBJ2-3; D unclear. CDR3 length: 16 residues. Trimming took off 4 bases at V and 2 bases at J, with 16 bases between the two ends. In germline, CDR1 is SEHNR, CDR2 FQNEAQ (reference sequence). This CDR3 reads CASSSNRDTYTDTQYF. CDR3 DNA sequence: TGTGCCAGCAGCTCCAATCGTGACACCTACACAGATACGCAGTATTTT.

This rearrangement joins TRBV30 to TRBJ1-2, with a weak D call TRBD1 (6 bases). The CDR3 has 11 amino acids. Trimming stripped 2 bases from V and 6 bases from J, with 7 bases between. The germline gives CDR1 GTSNPN, CDR2 SVGIG (reference sequence). The CDR3 reads CAWSPGDGYTF. The CDR3 region has the DNA TGTGCCTGGAGTCCAGGGGATGGCTACACCTTC. Based on the CDR3 plus reference TRBV30 and TRBJ1-2, the full variable domain is SQTIHQWPATLVQPVGSPLSLECTVEGTSNPNLYWYRQAAGRGLQLLFYSVGIGQISSEVPQNLSASRPQDRQFILSSKKLLLSDSGFYLCAWSPGDGYTFGSGTRLTVV.

The J gene is TRBJ2-2, the V gene TRBV21-1; the table's D gene call, TRBD2, was not cross checked with the DNA. TRBV21-1 corresponds to a pseudogene. The CDR3 consists of 17 residues. The CDR3 loop is CASSPNRSQREAGELFF. The CDR3 DNA is TGTGCCAGCAGCCCGAACCGGTCCCAGCGGGAAGCCGGGGAGCTGTTTTTT.

The V gene is TRBV7-3, the J gene TRBJ2-2; the match to TRBD1 covers 7 bases. From germline, CDR1 is SGHTA and CDR2 FQGTGA. The CDR3 length is 16 residues. Trimming removed 6 bases from V and 4 bases from J; junction bases left unmatched: 11. Here the CDR3 reads CASRQTGEGSTGELFF. Written as DNA, the CDR3 is TGTGCCAGCAGACAAACAGGGGAAGGGAGCACCGGGGAGCTGTTTTTT.

The chain links TRBV5-4 to TRBJ1-1; TRBD1 is a possible D gene (5 bases). Germline-derived CDR1 and CDR2 are SGHNT and YYREEE (reference sequence). This CDR3 comprises 15 residues. The V end was cut by 3 bases, the J end by 1 base, with 13 bases between. CDR3 sequence: CASSSHKRGNTEAFF. CDR3 nucleotides: TGTGCCAGCAGCTCCCATAAAAGGGGGAACACTGAAGCTTTCTTT. Full variable domain (rest looked up from reference TRBV5-4 and TRBJ1-1): ETGVTQSPTHLIKTRGQQVTLRCSSQSGHNTVSWYQQALGQGPQFIFQYYREEENGRGNFPPRFSGLQFPNYSSELNVNALELDDSALYLCASSSHKRGNTEAFFGQGTRLTVV.

The chain carries TRBV19 and TRBJ2-2; 8 positions agree with TRBD1. CDR3 length: 17 amino acids. Germline V CDR1 and CDR2: LNHDA, SQIVND (reference sequence). J was trimmed by 2 bases and V by 9 bases; bases with no gene match: 14. The CDR3 DNA is TGTGCCAGCACCACCTTAACAGGGGGATTAAACACCGGGGAGCTGTTTTTT. It encodes CASTTLTGGLNTGELFF.

The gene calls are TRBV30 and TRBJ2-7, with D maybe TRBD2 (5 bases). V was clipped by 4 bases and J by 0 bases, with 16 bases between them. CDR3 length equals 15 residues. CDR1 and CDR2 from the germline V gene are GTSNPN and SVGIG (reference sequence). This CDR3 is CAWIYILGSSYEQYF. Written as DNA, the CDR3 is TGTGCCTGGATCTATATTCTGGGGAGCTCCTACGAGCAGTACTTC.

The chain combines TRBV7-9 with TRBJ1-2; no firm D call. The CDR3 covers 15 residues. The germline CDR1 and CDR2 sequences are SEHNR and FQNEAQ (reference sequence). With 1 base removed from V and 1 base from J, the gap between germline ends came to 10 bases. The CDR3 spells CASSLDGRINYGYTF. Here the CDR3 DNA reads TGTGCCAGCAGCTTAGACGGTCGCATTAACTATGGCTACACCTTC.

CDR3: CASSETAGANVLTF. The CDR3 nucleotides read TGCGCCAGCAGTGAAACGGCTGGGGCCAACGTCCTGACTTTC. The J gene is TRBJ2-6, the V gene TRBV10-2; D is unresolved. This CDR3 has 14 amino acids. V lost 3 bases and J 2 bases, leaving 5 bases between the germline ends. The germline V gene has CDR1 WSHSY and CDR2 SAAADI.

V usage is TRBV7-2 and J usage is TRBJ2-1; the match to TRBD2 covers 12 bases. This CDR3 has 16 residues. CDR1 is SGHTA and CDR2 is FQGNSA in the germline V gene. V lost 2 bases, J lost 8 bases, and 7 bases stayed unmatched. The CDR3, as DNA: TGTGCCAGCAGCTTACTGGCTAGCGGGAGGGCCTATGAGCAGTTCTTC. It specifies CASSLLASGRAYEQFF. The full variable domain, its missing parts supplied by reference TRBV7-2 and TRBJ2-1, is GAGVSQSPSNKVTEKGKDVELRCDPISGHTALYWYRQSLGQGLEFLIYFQGNSAPDKSGLPSDRFSAERTGGSVSTLTIQRTQQEDSAVYLCASSLLASGRAYEQFFGPGTRLTVL.

V gene TRBV7-2 combines with J gene TRBJ1-1; a possible D gene is TRBD1 (6 bases). CDR1 and CDR2 (germline): SGHTA, FQGNSA. This CDR3 is built from 14 residues. The germline V and J ends were trimmed by 6 bases and 3 bases, with 14 bases remaining between them. The CDR3 is CASSSSTGYTEAFF. The CDR3 nucleotides are TGTGCCAGCAGTTCCTCGACAGGATACACTGAAGCTTTCTTT.

V gene TRBV7-2 combines with J gene TRBJ2-5; D might be TRBD1 (7 bases). The CDR3 contains 15 residues. The germline CDR1 and CDR2 sequences are SGHTA and FQGNSA. Trimming shortened V by 3 bases and J by 5 bases, and 16 bases separated the two germline ends. In DNA, the CDR3 is TGTGCCAGCAGCTTCCAGGGGGGCGGCAAGGAGACCCAGTACTTC. This translates into CASSFQGGGKETQYF.

The V gene is TRBV19, the J gene TRBJ1-5; perhaps TRBD1 as D (5 bases). With 6 bases removed from V and 0 bases from J, the gap between germline ends came to 12 bases. The germline V gene has CDR1 LNHDA and CDR2 SQIVND (reference sequence). The CDR3 sequence is 15 residues long. The CDR3 DNA sequence: TGTGCCAGTAGCGGCGCAGGGTATAGCAATCAGCCCCAGCATTTT. Its translation: CASSGAGYSNQPQHF.

This clone occurred once. The chain has TRBV7-9 and TRBJ1-2, with 11 bases that match TRBD1. This CDR3 is built from 16 residues. V dropped 6 bases and J dropped 4; count of bases not matched to a gene: 10. Germline loops: CDR1 SEHNR, CDR2 FQNEAQ (reference sequence). The CDR3 sequence is CASSYSRGTGGYGYTF. The CDR3, as DNA: TGTGCCAGCAGTTATAGTAGGGGGACAGGGGGCTATGGCTACACCTTC.

CDR3 sequence (DNA): TGTGCCAGTAGGAGCGGGAGCTCCTACAATGAGCAGTTCTTC. This translates into CASRSGSSYNEQFF. The chain has TRBV19 and TRBJ2-1; 8 bases agree with TRBD2. The J segment lost 0 bases and the V segment lost 6 bases, leaving 1 base of the junction unmatched. The CDR3 contains 14 residues. Germline CDR1 reads LNHDA; CDR2 reads SQIVND (reference sequence).